The present TCR beta chain was sequenced within a study of blood T cell repertoires in COVID-19. Original processing methods: The assay estimated nucleated cells by amplifying reference gene primers. Only in-frame clones appear in the TCRdb table, and some are missing; sequencing was by immunoSEQ multiplex PCR. D and trimming come from the DNA, and the V and J calls and clone size come from that table. The sample consists of around 30,000 clones, more than 80% of them appearing once. CDR1 is LNHDA, CDR2 SQIVND, per germline (reference sequence). The CDR3 spans 18 residues. Trimming took 3 bases from V and 2 from J; bases not matched to a gene: 11.

Sequencing used peripheral blood. This TCR was sampled from a human donor in a cohort sampled during active COVID-19. The rearrangement uses TRBV19 and TRBJ1-5; 9 nucleotides match TRBD1. The CDR3, as DNA: TGTGCCAGTAGTATGTCCGGGACAGGGTTTGTGGGCAATCAGCCCCAGCATTTT. Translated, it gives CASSMSGTGFVGNQPQHF.